This record covers a single TCR beta chain. The sample holds many counts of this clonotype. Its recognized antigen is unknown. Nothing much larger sits one base from this clone, and base qualities are not available. A patient counted as having stable Graves' hyperthyroidism if no progression to ophthalmopathy occurred over 18 months of follow-up. Hyperthyroidism patients were aged 18 to 65 years and newly diagnosed, with disease duration of less than 2 months. Patients with uncontrolled infections, other autoimmune diseases, pregnancy or lactation were excluded. Diagnoses relied on clinical symptoms, serum thyroxine and TRAb, thyroid ultrasound and orbital computed tomography. PBMCs were isolated from 7.5 to 10 ml of fresh peripheral blood by Ficoll-Paque density gradient centrifugation. Trizol reagent was used to extract total RNA, and RNA quality was then checked on an Agilent 2100 Bioanalyzer. The data originate from a study of T cells in Graves' hyperthyroidism and ophthalmopathy (dated by TCRdb to between 2018 and 2020). Regarding the complete study: Peripheral blood was sampled at the time of initial diagnosis, prior to any treatment. The paper describes TCR Vbeta CDR3 sequencing of 140 or so peripheral blood samples, made up of under 50 ophthalmopathy patients, around 78 hyperthyroidism patients and 17 progressor patients. In addition, the study compared T-cell repertoires in thyroid tissue and in blood from over 5 Graves' hyperthyroidism patients. A discovery cohort of 95 to 100 patients, approximately 45 with Graves' ophthalmopathy and fewer than 65 with stable Graves' hyperthyroidism, was used to find distinguishing TCR V-J signatures. After blood sampling, hyperthyroidism patients were treated with methimazole at a starting dose of 30 mg daily, and ophthalmopathy patients were treated with high-dose intravenous methylprednisolone. The approximately 90 discovery patients were divided at random into training and test sets in a 7:3 ratio. Prospective prediction of ophthalmopathy was tested in an independent validation cohort of 18 to 20 hyperthyroidism patients and around 16 patients who later progressed to ophthalmopathy.

What the work shows at the level of the full study, not this receptor alone: A model built on a 13 V-J signature distinguished ophthalmopathy from stable hyperthyroidism, reaching roughly 88% sensitivity and about 81% specificity in cross-validation and 80%/75% in testing. During validation, the model predicted progression to ophthalmopathy a median of around 7 months ahead of onset, with around 70% sensitivity and roughly 75% specificity. Sample size was not statistically predetermined, and investigators were not blinded to group allocation. Most expanded thyroid clonotypes (frequency above 0.001) were also found in blood, which suggests that blood repertoires may mirror thyroid immune responses.

TCR beta CDR3 regions were amplified from RNA transcripts. The first round of RT-PCR for the TCR CDR3 was performed with the HTBI primer set and the Qiagen OneStep RT-PCR kit. Libraries were constructed in a second round of multiplex PCR, after which size selection and purification were carried out. The libraries were sequenced on an Illumina HiSeq2000 using paired-end 100 bp reads. The study's processing was this. SOAPnuke was used to process the raw data, throwing out any read that contained adapters or uncalled bases, had a mean Phred below 15, or lacked an exact constant-primer or identifier match. High-quality paired reads were merged using COPE v1.2.5, and each unique nucleotide sequence was defined as a clonotype. Clonotypes were aligned to IMGT TRBV, TRBD and TRBJ reference segments using MiTCR v1.1. The analysis was restricted to V-J combinations with a frequency above 0.0001, which together covered roughly 99% of the repertoires. The TCS score was defined as the ratio of F50 (clonal expansion) to E x V (chaos), calculated using BLOSUM62-based TCRdist between CDR3 peptides within each V-J. Welch's t-statistics and random forest reduced around 520 V-J features to about 13, which were used in a naive Bayes classifier (R e1071). In-frame beta chains were kept once TCRdb had trimmed the public reads at Q25 with fastp and called clones with MiXCR. For every CDR3 protein sequence, its rows merge into one entry that carries the most common genes and DNA. The V and J calls were not made by the authors but by TCRdb's processing. The sample yields about 320,000 distinct CDR3 sequences; 16% were counted once. Roughly a third of the sample belongs to the ten largest clones.

This clonotype was sampled from a man aged 30-40 years with Graves' hyperthyroidism. Input material: blood.

This receptor carries the CDR3 CASSPGQKYTEAFF. The DNA sequence reads TGTGCCAGCAGCCCCGGACAGAAATACACTGAAGCTTTCTTT. The chain is made from TRBV7-3 and TRBJ1-1, and the D gene may be TRBD1, 6 bases matching. The germline V gene provides CDR1 SGHTA and CDR2 FQGTGA. A distance of 13 bases separates the germline ends of V and J, which lose 5 bases and 3 bases respectively. Its CDR3 holds 14 amino acids, cysteine through phenylalanine. Only CDR3 DNA is held: 42 bases, read in frame from base 1.